The 3 T cell receptor beta chains below all came from one sample that was sequenced in a study of shared clonotypes between healthy human individuals. TCRdb's copy holds only in-frame clones and misses some; the assay was immunoSEQ multiplex PCR. Of hundreds of thousands of clones detected, about 96% appear once; the ten largest clones hold 0.11%. CD45RO-negative CD8 cells positively selected for CCR7 made up the naive population, which excluded terminally differentiated effector memory CD45RA+ cells. The sample consisted of naive CD8+ T cells sorted from blood. Receptor source: a woman aged 25 to 39 in good health.

The chain links TRBV11-2 to TRBJ2-7, with 9 bases identical to TRBD2. The length of the CDR3 is 16 residues. Germline V gives CDR1 SGHAT, CDR2 FQNNGV. With V trimmed by 1 base and J by 6 bases, 10 bases remained unmatched. CDR3 sequence reads: CASSLGPSGIVAEQYF. DNA of the CDR3: TGTGCCAGCAGCTTAGGCCCTAGCGGGATCGTAGCCGAGCAGTACTTC.

The V call is TRBV7-8, the J call TRBJ2-7; D uncertain. The CDR3 consists of 15 residues. CDR1 is SGHVS, CDR2 FQNEAQ, per germline. The V end was cut by 0 bases, the J end by 2 bases, with 11 bases between. CDR3 sequence: CASSLAQGLTYEQYF. The CDR3 region has the DNA TGTGCCAGCAGCTTAGCCCAAGGGCTCACCTACGAGCAGTACTTC.

This clone was recorded a few times. The chain links TRBV18 to TRBJ1-2; D might be TRBD1 (5 bases). Looked up from germline, CDR1 is KGHSH and CDR2 is LQKENI. V shed 1 base and J shed 5 bases, with 14 bases lying between them. The CDR3 has 15 residues. For the CDR3, the DNA is TGTGCCAGCTCACCACGCCCGACTGGGGGGTATGGCTACACCTTC. Its protein is CASSPRPTGGYGYTF.